Presented here are 18 T cell receptor beta chains from one specimen sequenced in a study. Assay: immunoSEQ multiplex PCR; the TCRdb copy retains only in-frame clones and omits some. The sample holds around 54,000 clones; 80% to 95% are singletons and the top ten take around a tenth. Sequencing was carried out using PBMCs. Receptors originate from a man in his forties or fifties with rheumatoid arthritis.

V is TRBV19 and J is TRBJ2-7; D is unclear. Trimming took 5 bases from V and 1 from J, leaving 15 bases between them. The CDR3 spans 15 residues. CDR1 is LNHDA and CDR2 is SQIVND in the germline V gene (reference sequence). CDR3 DNA: TGTGCCAGTAGTGCCTCCGCTTTGGGGTCCTACGAGCAGTACTTC. This gives the protein CASSASALGSYEQYF. Supplemented by reference TRBV19 and TRBJ2-7, the full variable domain reads DGGITQSPKYLFRKEGQNVTLSCEQNLNHDAMYWYRQDPGQGLRLIYYSQIVNDFQKGDIAEGYSVSREKKESFPLTVTSAQKNPTAFYLCASSASALGSYEQYFGPGTRLTVT.

The chain employs TRBV7-9 and TRBJ2-5; TRBD1 matches 7 bases. V shed 5 bases and J 4 bases; nucleotides not matched to a gene: 10. This CDR3 contains 15 residues. The germline V gene encodes CDR1 SEHNR and CDR2 FQNEAQ (reference sequence). Here the CDR3 reads CASSVNPGQIETQYF. In DNA, the CDR3 is TGTGCCAGCAGCGTAAATCCGGGACAGATAGAGACCCAGTACTTC.

This clone came up once. The chain carries TRBV28 and TRBJ2-1; D is possibly TRBD2 (6 bases). The germline V gene has CDR1 MDHEN and CDR2 SYDVKM. The length of the CDR3 is 11 residues. V was cut by 8 bases and J by 7 bases, with 9 bases left in between. The CDR3 loop is CASGGWNEQFF. The CDR3 nucleotides read TGTGCCAGCGGGGGGTGGAATGAGCAGTTCTTC. Together with reference TRBV28 and TRBJ2-1, the CDR3 gives the full variable domain: DVKVTQSSRYLVKRTGEKVFLECVQDMDHENMFWYRQDPGLGLRLIYFSYDVKMKEKGDIPEGYSVSREKKERFSLILESASTNQTSMYLCASGGWNEQFFGPGTRLTVL.

The rearrangement joins TRBV28 to TRBJ2-3; no reliable D call. The CDR3 sequence is 15 residues long. Germline V gives CDR1 MDHEN, CDR2 SYDVKM. The V end lost 5 bases, the J end lost 3 bases, and 15 bases lay between the germline ends. As DNA, the CDR3 is TGTGCCAGCAGTGTCCCCGGCGGTGGGACAGATACGCAGTATTTT. It yields the protein CASSVPGGGTDTQYF.

The V and J genes are TRBV2 and TRBJ2-1, with TRBD2 matching 11 bases. The germline V gene has CDR1 SNHLY and CDR2 FYNNEI. The CDR3 covers 14 residues. The trim removed 7 bases at V and 6 bases at J, leaving 5 bases unmatched. The CDR3 DNA reads TGTGCCAGCACGGGACTAGCGGTCTTCAATGAGCAGTTCTTC. It codes for CASTGLAVFNEQFF.

The rearrangement uses TRBV4-2 and TRBJ2-7, with a weak D call TRBD2 (7 bases). The CDR3 contains 15 residues. V gave up 1 base and J gave up 2 bases, with 12 bases separating them. Germline-derived CDR1 and CDR2 are LGHNA and YNFKEQ. The CDR3 here is CASSQVRGLTYEQYF. DNA of the CDR3: TGTGCCAGCAGCCAAGTGCGGGGGCTCACCTACGAGCAGTACTTC.

This clone was detected only once. This chain connects TRBV11-2 to TRBJ2-2, with D possibly matching TRBD1 (6 bases). Germline values: CDR1 SGHAT, CDR2 FQNNGV. Trimming pared 7 bases from V and 0 bases from J, leaving 15 bases between. This CDR3 spans 16 amino acids. The CDR3 DNA follows: TGTGCCAGCACCCCGCTCGGGACAACGAACACCGGGGAGCTGTTTTTT. Amino acid sequence: CASTPLGTTNTGELFF.

The chain uses TRBV20-1 and TRBJ1-2; D is ambiguous. The length of the CDR3 is 13 residues. Trimming stripped 3 bases from V and 0 bases from J, with 8 bases between. Germline V gene data show CDR1 as DFQATT and CDR2 as SNEGSKA (reference sequence). The CDR3 here is CSASVNTNYGYTF. CDR3 bases: TGCAGTGCTAGTGTTAATACTAACTATGGCTACACCTTC.

This rearrangement joins TRBV11-2 to TRBJ1-3, with 11 bases that match TRBD1. There are 15 residues in the CDR3. Germline loops: CDR1 SGHAT, CDR2 FQNNGV. The V segment lost 5 bases and the J segment 4 bases; nucleotides outside the gene matches: 4. CDR3 sequence: CASSMDRGPGNTIYF. The DNA of the CDR3 is TGTGCCAGCAGCATGGACAGGGGGCCAGGAAACACCATATATTTT.

This clone was recorded only once. V usage is TRBV3-1 (or the pseudogene TRBV3-2) and J usage is TRBJ2-1; D possibly matches TRBD1 or TRBD2 (5 bases each). This CDR3 spans 11 amino acids. CDR1 and CDR2 from the germline V gene are LGHDT and YNNKEL (reference sequence). V shed 1 base and J shed 15 bases, with 10 bases lying between them. CDR3 sequence (DNA): TGTGCCAGCAGCCAAGGAGGGGATGCGTTCTTC. Its protein product is CASSQGGDAFF.

This chain joins TRBV18 and TRBJ2-2; D perhaps matches TRBD1 (6 bases). The V end lost 4 bases, the J end lost 10 bases, and 16 bases lay between the germline ends. This CDR3 is 14 amino acids long. Germline CDR1 KGHSH, CDR2 LQKENI. This CDR3 reads CASSLRDIPLELFF. As DNA, the CDR3 is TGTGCCAGCTCACTCCGGGACATACCTTTGGAGCTGTTTTTT.

This clone showed up just once. The chain employs TRBV30 and TRBJ1-6, with 7 bases matching TRBD1. The germline V gene encodes CDR1 GTSNPN and CDR2 SVGIG (reference sequence). CDR3 length equals 16 residues. J lost 4 bases, V lost 2 bases, and 8 bases had no gene match. CDR3 loop: CAWSFLGGLYNSPLHF. In nucleotides, the CDR3 is TGTGCCTGGAGTTTCCTAGGGGGCCTGTATAATTCACCCCTCCACTTT.

This clone was detected a few times. This chain connects TRBV7-2 to TRBJ1-3; the D gene is possibly TRBD1 (6 bases). V dropped 7 bases and J dropped 1 base, with 14 bases sitting between them. Germline CDR1 is SGHTA and CDR2 is FQGNSA. The CDR3 covers 15 residues. CDR3 sequence: CASTQGHNSGNTIYF. CDR3 nucleotide sequence: TGTGCCAGCACCCAGGGACATAATTCTGGAAACACCATATATTTT.

The J gene is TRBJ1-1, the V gene TRBV5-6; no reliable D call. Trimming took 0 bases from V and 7 from J, leaving 10 bases between them. Germline V gene lookup returns CDR1 SGHDT and CDR2 YYEEEE. This CDR3 spans 13 amino acids. In DNA, the CDR3 is TGTGCCAGCAGCTTGGAGTTCGGCAGTGAAGCTTTCTTT. This translates into CASSLEFGSEAFF. The full variable domain, its missing parts supplied by reference TRBV5-6 and TRBJ1-1, is DAGVTQSPTHLIKTRGQQVTLRCSPKSGHDTVSWYQQALGQGPQFIFQYYEEEERQRGNFPDRFSGHQFPNYSSELNVNALLLGDSALYLCASSLEFGSEAFFGQGTRLTVV.

As concerns this clone: A read error may account for a junction end that differs from germline. The chain couples TRBV6-5 to TRBJ1-5; 7 nucleotides align to TRBD1. Germline loops: CDR1 MNHEY, CDR2 SVGAGI. CDR3 size: 12 residues. DNA for the CDR3: TGTGCGAGCAACAGGGGAGGGCAGCCCCAGCATTTT. This gives the protein CASNRGGQPQHF.

The chain uses TRBV30 and TRBJ2-7; tentatively, D is TRBD1 (6 bases). The ends were cut back, 2 bases at V and 6 bases at J, with 14 bases in the middle. Germline-derived CDR1 and CDR2 are GTSNPN and SVGIG (reference sequence). This CDR3 contains 13 residues. CDR3 sequence: CAWSHRDTLEQYF. DNA of the CDR3: TGTGCCTGGAGTCACAGGGATACCCTCGAGCAGTACTTC.

The chain recombines TRBV2 with TRBJ1-4; tentatively, D is TRBD1 (5 bases). Trimming pared 8 bases from V and 8 bases from J, leaving 15 bases between. The CDR3 is made up of 13 amino acids. Germline V gene sequence: CDR1 SNHLY, CDR2 FYNNEI. CDR3 in amino acids: CASGDFLNEKLFF. CDR3 sequence (DNA): TGTGCCAGCGGGGACTTTTTAAACGAAAAACTGTTTTTT.

The J gene is TRBJ2-1, the V gene TRBV10-3, with D possibly TRBD1 on 5 matching bases. Trimming removed 7 bases from V and 5 bases from J, with 12 bases in between. The CDR3 is 13 amino acids. The germline V gene encodes CDR1 ENHRY and CDR2 SYGVKD. In DNA, the CDR3 is TGTGCCATCATGGCAGGGTCCAACAATGAGCAGTTCTTC. This codes for CAIMAGSNNEQFF.